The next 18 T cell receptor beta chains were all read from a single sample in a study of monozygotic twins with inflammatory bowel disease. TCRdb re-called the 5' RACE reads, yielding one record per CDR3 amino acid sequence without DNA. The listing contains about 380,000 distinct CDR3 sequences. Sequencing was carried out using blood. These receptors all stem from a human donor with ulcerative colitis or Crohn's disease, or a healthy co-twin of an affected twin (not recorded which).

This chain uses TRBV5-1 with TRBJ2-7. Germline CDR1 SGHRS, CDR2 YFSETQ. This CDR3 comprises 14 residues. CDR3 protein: CASSFEQYLYEQYF.

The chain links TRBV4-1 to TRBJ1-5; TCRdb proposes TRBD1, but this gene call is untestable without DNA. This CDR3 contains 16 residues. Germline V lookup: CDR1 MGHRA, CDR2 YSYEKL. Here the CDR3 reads CASSQGGTVSNQPQHF.

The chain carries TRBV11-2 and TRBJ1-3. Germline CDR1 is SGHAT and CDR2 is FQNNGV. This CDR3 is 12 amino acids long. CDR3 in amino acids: CASSWSGNTIYF.

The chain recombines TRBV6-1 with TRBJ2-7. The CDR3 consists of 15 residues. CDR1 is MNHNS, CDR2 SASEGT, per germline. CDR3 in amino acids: CASSVQGVGLYEQYF.

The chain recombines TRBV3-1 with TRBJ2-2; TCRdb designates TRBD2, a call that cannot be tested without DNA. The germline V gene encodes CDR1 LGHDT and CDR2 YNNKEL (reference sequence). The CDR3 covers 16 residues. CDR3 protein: CASSPQEGFGSGELFF.

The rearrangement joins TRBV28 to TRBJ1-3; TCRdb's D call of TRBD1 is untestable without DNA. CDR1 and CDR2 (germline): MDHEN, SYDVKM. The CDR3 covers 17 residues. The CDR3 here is CASSFLGGHSSGNTIYF.

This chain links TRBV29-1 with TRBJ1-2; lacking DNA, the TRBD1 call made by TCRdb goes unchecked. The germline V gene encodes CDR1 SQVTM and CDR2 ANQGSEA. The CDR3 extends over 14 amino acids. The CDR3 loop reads CSVEDPRGAYGYTF.

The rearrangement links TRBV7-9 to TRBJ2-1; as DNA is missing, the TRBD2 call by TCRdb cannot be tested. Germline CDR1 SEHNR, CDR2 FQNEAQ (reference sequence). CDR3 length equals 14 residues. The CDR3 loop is CASSQNGRDNEQFF.

The CDR3 loop is CASSSSTTGVPYEQYF. J is TRBJ2-7 and V is TRBV5-1; without DNA, the TCRdb call of TRBD1 cannot be checked. This CDR3 comprises 16 residues. Germline lookup yields CDR1 SGHRS and CDR2 YFSETQ. The variable domain in full, completed from reference TRBV5-1 and TRBJ2-7, reads KAGVTQTPRYLIKTRGQQVTLSCSPISGHRSVSWYQQTPGQGLQFLFEYFSETQRNKGNFPGRFSGRQFSNSRSEMNVSTLELGDSALYLCASSSSTTGVPYEQYFGPGTRLTVT.

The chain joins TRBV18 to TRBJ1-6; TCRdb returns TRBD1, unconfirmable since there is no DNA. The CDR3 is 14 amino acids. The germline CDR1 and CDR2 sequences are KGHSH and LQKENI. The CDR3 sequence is CASSPGTLNSPLHF.

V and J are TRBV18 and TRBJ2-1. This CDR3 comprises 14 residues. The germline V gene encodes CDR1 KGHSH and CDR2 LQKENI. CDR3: CASSPRTPNNEQFF.

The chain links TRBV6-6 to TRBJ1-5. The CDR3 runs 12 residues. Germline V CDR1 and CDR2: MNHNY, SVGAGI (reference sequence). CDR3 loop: CASSYSRDRPHF.

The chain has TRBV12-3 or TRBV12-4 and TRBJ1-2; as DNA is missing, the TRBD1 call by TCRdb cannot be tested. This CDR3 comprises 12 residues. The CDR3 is CASSFAGTGYTF.

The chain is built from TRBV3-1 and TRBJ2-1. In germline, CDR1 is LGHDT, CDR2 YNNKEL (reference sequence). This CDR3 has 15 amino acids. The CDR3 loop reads CASSQGFSSYNEQFF.

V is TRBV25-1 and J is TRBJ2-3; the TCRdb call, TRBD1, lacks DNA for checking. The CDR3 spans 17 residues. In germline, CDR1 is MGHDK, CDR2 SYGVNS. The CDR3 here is CASSEPGQGVSTDTQYF.

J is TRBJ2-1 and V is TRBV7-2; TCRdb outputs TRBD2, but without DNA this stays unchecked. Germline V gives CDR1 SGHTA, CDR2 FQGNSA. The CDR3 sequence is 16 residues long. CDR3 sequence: CATQRLATTLHNEQFF.

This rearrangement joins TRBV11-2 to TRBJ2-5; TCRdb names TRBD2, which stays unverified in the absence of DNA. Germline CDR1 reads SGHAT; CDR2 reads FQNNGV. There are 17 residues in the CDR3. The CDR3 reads CASVLAGGLMYQETQYF.

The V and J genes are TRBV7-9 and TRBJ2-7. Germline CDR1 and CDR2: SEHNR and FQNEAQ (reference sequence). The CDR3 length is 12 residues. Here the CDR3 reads CASSYRSYEQYF. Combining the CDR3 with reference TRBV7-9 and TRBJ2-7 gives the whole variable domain DTGVSQNPRHKITKRGQNVTFRCDPISEHNRLYWYRQTLGQGPEFLTYFQNEAQLEKSRLLSDRFSAERPKGSFSTLEIQRTEQGDSAMYLCASSYRSYEQYFGPGTRLTVT.